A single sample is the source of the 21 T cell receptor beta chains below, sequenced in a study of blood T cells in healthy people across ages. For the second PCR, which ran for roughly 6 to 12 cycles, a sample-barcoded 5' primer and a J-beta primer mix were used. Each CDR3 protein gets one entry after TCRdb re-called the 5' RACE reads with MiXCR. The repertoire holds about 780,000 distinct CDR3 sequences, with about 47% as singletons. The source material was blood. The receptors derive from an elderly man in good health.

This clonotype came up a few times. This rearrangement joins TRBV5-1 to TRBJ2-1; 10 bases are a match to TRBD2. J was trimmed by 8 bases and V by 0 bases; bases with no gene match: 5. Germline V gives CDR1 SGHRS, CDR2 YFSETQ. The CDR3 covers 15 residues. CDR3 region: CASSLVLAGVDEQFF. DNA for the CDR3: TGCGCCAGCAGCTTGGTTCTAGCGGGGGTCGATGAGCAGTTCTTC.

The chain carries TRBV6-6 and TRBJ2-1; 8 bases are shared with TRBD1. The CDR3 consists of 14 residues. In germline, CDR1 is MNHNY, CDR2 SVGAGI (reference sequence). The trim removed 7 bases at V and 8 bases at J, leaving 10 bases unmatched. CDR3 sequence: CASTLPGTGHEQFF. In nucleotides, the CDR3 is TGTGCCAGCACCCTTCCCGGGACAGGCCATGAGCAGTTCTTC.

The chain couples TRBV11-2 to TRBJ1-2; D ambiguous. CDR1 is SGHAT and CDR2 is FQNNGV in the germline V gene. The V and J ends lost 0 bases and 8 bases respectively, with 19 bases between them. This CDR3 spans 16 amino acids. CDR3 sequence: CASSLDQITAEGGYTF. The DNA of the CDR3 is TGTGCCAGCAGCTTAGATCAAATAACGGCGGAAGGAGGCTACACCTTC. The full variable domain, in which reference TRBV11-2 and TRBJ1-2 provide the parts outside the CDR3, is EAGVAQSPRYKIIEKRQSVAFWCNPISGHATLYWYQQILGQGPKLLIQFQNNGVVDDSQLPKDRFSAERLKGVDSTLKIQPAKLEDSAVYLCASSLDQITAEGGYTFGSGTRLTVV.

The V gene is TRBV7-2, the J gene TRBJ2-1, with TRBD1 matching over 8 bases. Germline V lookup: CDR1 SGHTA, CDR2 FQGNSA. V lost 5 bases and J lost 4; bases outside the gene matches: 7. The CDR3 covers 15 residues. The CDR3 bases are TGTGCCAGCAGCCCGGACAGGGCAACATACAATGAGCAGTTCTTC. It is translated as CASSPDRATYNEQFF. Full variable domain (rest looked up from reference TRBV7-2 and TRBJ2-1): GAGVSQSPSNKVTEKGKDVELRCDPISGHTALYWYRQSLGQGLEFLIYFQGNSAPDKSGLPSDRFSAERTGGSVSTLTIQRTQQEDSAVYLCASSPDRATYNEQFFGPGTRLTVL.

The CDR3 coding sequence is TGTGCCAGCAGTTACTCGGTCGGGATAGACTACGAGCAGTACTTC. Translating it yields CASSYSVGIDYEQYF. The chain links TRBV6-2 or TRBV6-3 to TRBJ2-7, with D perhaps TRBD2 (5 bases). This CDR3 contains 15 residues. V gave up 0 bases and J gave up 3 bases, with 12 bases separating them. CDR1 and CDR2 from the germline V gene are MNHEY and SVGEGT.

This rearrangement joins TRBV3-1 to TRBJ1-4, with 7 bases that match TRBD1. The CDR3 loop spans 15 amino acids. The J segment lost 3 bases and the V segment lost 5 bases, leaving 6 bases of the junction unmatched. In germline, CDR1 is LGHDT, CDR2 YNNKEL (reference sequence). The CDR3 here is CASSDIGTANEKLFF. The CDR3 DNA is TGTGCCAGCAGCGATATCGGGACAGCTAATGAAAAACTGTTTTTT.

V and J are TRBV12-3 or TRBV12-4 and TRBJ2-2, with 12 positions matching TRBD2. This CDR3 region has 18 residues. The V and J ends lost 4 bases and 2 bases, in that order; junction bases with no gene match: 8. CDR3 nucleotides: TGTGCCAGCAGTTCAGGGGGAGGACTAGCGGGAAACACCGGGGAGCTGTTTTTT. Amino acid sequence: CASSSGGGLAGNTGELFF.

The CDR3 region is CASSLTLGSLSGNTIYF. Here the CDR3 DNA reads TGTGCCAGCAGCTTAACTCTAGGGAGCCTCTCTGGAAACACCATATATTTT. V usage is TRBV7-9 and J usage is TRBJ1-3; D not certain. Looked up from germline, CDR1 is SEHNR and CDR2 is FQNEAQ (reference sequence). The CDR3 covers 17 residues. Trimming took 2 bases from V and 0 from J, leaving 14 bases between them. The complete variable domain, with remaining parts taken from reference TRBV7-9 and TRBJ1-3, reads DTGVSQNPRHKITKRGQNVTFRCDPISEHNRLYWYRQTLGQGPEFLTYFQNEAQLEKSRLLSDRFSAERPKGSFSTLEIQRTEQGDSAMYLCASSLTLGSLSGNTIYFGEGSWLTVV.

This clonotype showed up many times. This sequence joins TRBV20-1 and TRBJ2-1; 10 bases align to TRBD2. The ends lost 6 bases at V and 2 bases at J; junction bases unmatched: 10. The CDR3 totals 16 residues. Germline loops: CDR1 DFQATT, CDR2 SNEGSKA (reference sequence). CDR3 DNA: TGCAGTGCCCCCCCGGGGCTAGCGGGAGCCTACAATGAGCAGTTCTTC. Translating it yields CSAPPGLAGAYNEQFF.

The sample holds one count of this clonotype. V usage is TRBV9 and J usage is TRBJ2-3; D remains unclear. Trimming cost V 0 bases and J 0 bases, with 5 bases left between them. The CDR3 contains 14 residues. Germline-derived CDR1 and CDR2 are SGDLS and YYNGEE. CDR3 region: CASSVDLSTDTQYF. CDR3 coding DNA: TGTGCCAGCAGCGTAGACCTTAGCACAGATACGCAGTATTTT.

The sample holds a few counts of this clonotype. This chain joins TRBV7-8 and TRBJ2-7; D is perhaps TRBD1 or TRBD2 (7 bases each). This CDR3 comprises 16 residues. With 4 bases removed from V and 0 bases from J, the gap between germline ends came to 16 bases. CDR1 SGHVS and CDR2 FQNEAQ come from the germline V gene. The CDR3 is CASSSHQGGDSYEQYF. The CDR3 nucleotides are TGTGCCAGCAGCTCTCACCAGGGGGGGGACTCCTACGAGCAGTACTTC.

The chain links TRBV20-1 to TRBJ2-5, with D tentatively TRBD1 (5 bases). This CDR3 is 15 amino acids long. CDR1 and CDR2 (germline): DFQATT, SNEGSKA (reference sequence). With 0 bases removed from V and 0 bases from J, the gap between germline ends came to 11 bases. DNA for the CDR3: TGCAGTGCTAGAGATTTAGGCAGGGACCAAGAGACCCAGTACTTC. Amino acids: CSARDLGRDQETQYF.

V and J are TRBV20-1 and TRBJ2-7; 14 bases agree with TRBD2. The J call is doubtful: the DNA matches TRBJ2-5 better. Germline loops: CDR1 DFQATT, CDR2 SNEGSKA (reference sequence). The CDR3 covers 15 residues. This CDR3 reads CSAGGLAGGGETQYF. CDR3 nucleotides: TGCAGTGCCGGAGGACTAGCGGGAGGAGGAGAGACCCAGTACTTC.

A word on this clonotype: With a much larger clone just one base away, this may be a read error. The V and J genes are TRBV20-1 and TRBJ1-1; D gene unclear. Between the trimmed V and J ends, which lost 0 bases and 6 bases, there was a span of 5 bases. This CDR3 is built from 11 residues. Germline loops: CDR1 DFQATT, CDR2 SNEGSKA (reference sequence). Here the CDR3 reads CSARDPPEAFF. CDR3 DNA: TGCAGTGCTAGAGATCCCCCTGAAGCTTTCTTT.

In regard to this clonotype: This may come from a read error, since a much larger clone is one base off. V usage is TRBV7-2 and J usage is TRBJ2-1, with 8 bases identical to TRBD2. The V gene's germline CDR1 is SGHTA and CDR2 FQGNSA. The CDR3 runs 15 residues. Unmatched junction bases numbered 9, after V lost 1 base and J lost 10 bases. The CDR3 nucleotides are TGTGCCAGCAGCTTAGGGGCTAGCGGGTATTACGAGCAGTTCTTC. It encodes CASSLGASGYYEQFF.

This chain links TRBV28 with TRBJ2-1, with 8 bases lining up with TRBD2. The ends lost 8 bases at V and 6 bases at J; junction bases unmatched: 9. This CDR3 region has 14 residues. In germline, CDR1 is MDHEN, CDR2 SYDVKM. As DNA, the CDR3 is TGTGCCAGCGAGATGGGCGGGAGGTTCAATGAGCAGTTCTTC. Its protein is CASEMGGRFNEQFF. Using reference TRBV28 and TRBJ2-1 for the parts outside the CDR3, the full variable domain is DVKVTQSSRYLVKRTGEKVFLECVQDMDHENMFWYRQDPGLGLRLIYFSYDVKMKEKGDIPEGYSVSREKKERFSLILESASTNQTSMYLCASEMGGRFNEQFFGPGTRLTVL.

CDR3 sequence reads: CASSDQGGSSTDTQYF. The CDR3 nucleotides are TGTGCCAGCAGCGACCAGGGCGGATCTAGCACAGATACGCAGTATTTT. The J gene is TRBJ2-3, the V gene TRBV28; TRBD1 is a possible D gene (5 bases). The V end was cut by 6 bases, the J end by 0 bases, with 16 bases between. The CDR3 consists of 16 residues. The germline V gene has CDR1 MDHEN and CDR2 SYDVKM.

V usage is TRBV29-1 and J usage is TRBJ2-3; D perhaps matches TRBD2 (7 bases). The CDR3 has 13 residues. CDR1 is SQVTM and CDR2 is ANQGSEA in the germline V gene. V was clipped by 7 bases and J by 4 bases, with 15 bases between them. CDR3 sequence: CSAWGEGADTQYF. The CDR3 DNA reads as TGCAGCGCCTGGGGGGAGGGGGCAGATACGCAGTATTTT.

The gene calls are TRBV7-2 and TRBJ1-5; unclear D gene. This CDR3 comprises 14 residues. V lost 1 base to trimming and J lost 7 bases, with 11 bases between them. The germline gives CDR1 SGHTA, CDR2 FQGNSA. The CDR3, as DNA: TGTGCCAGCAGCTTAGGGTTCACGACCCAGCCCCAGCATTTT. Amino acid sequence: CASSLGFTTQPQHF.

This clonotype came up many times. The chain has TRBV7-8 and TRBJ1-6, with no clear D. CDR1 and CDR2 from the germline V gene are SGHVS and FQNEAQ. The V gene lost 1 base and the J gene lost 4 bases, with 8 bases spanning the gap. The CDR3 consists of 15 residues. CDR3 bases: TGTGCCAGCAGCTTAGGGTCAGGTTATAATTCACCCCTCCACTTT. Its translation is CASSLGSGYNSPLHF.

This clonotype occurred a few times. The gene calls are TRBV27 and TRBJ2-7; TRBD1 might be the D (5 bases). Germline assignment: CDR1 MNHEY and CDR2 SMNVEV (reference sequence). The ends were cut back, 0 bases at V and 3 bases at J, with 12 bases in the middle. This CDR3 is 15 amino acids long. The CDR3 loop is CASSLSRVNYYEQYF. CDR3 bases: TGTGCCAGCAGTTTATCCAGGGTGAACTACTACGAGCAGTACTTC.